This T cell receptor beta chain stems from a study of spatial heterogeneity in lung cancer. Study-level background: Detection consistently yielded more beta chains than alpha chains. The average count in raw reads for each unique TCR and UMI combination exceeded 9.5 appearances.

The V gene's germline CDR1 is MNHNY and CDR2 SVGAGI (reference sequence). CDR3 length: 14 amino acids. V lost 4 bases, J lost 3 bases, and 3 bases stayed unmatched. Time point given: blood at routine non-recurrence follow-up after resection. Sequencing of whole RNA from tumor, nontumor lung or frozen PBMC involved no sorting. Using its own MiXCR run on the 5' RACE reads, TCRdb lists one record per CDR3 protein. In the table there are about 70,000 distinct CDR3 sequences, roughly 8.9% of which are singletons. This clonotype was seen repeatedly, ten times or more. V gene TRBV6-6 combines with J gene TRBJ2-7, with TRBD1 matching over 10 bases. The sequence derives from a female donor with early-stage non-small cell lung cancer. The sample here was PBMCs, taken at follow-up. The CDR3 region is CASSSRDRGYEQYF. Here the CDR3 DNA reads TGTGCCAGCAGTTCCCGGGACAGGGGCTACGAGCAGTACTTC.